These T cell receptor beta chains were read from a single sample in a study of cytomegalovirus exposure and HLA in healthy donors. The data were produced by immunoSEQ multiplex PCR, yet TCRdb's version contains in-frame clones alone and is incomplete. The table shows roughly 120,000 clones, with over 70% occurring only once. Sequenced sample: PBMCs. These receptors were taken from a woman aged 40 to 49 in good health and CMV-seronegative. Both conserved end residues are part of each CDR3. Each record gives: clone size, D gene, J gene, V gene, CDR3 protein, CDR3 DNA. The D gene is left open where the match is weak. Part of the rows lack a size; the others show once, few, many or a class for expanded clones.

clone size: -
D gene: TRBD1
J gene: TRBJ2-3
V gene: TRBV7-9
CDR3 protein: CASSLDASGTGLTDTQYF
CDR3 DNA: TGTGCCAGCAGCTTAGATGCAAGTGGGACAGGCCTAACAGATACGCAGTATTTT

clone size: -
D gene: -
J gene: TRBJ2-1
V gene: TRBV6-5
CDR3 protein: CASKIPGVSYNEQFF
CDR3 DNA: TGTGCCAGCAAGATACCAGGTGTCTCCTACAATGAGCAGTTCTTC

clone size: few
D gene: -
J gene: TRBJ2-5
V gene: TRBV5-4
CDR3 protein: CASSLIPGETQYF
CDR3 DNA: TGTGCCAGCAGCTTGATTCCAGGGGAGACCCAGTACTTC

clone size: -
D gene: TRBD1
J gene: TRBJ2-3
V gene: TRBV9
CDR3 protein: CASSAGQGILTDTQYF
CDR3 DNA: TGTGCCAGCAGCGCGGGACAGGGCATCCTCACAGATACGCAGTATTTT

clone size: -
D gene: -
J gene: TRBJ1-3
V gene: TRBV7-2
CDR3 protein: CASSPGQIPYTIYF
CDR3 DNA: TGTGCCAGCAGCCCCGGACAGATCCCCTACACCATATATTTT

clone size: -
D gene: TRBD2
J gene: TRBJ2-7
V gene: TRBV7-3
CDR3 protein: CASSLDSGGRYEQYF
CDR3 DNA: TGTGCCAGCAGCTTAGATTCGGGAGGGCGGTACGAGCAGTACTTC

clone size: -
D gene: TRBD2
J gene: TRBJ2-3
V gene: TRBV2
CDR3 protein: CASKLATVTDTQYF
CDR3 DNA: TGTGCCAGCAAACTAGCGACAGTCACAGATACGCAGTATTTT

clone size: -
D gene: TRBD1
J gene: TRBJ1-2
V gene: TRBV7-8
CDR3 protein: CASSPDRGGHGYTF
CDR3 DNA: TGTGCCAGCAGCCCAGACAGGGGGGGGCATGGCTACACCTTC

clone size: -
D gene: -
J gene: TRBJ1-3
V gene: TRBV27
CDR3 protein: CASRRGISSGNTIYF
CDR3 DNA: TGTGCCAGCAGGAGGGGGATAAGCTCTGGAAACACCATATATTTT

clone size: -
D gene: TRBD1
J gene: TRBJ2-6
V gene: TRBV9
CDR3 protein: CASSVAERTGSGANVLTF
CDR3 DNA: TGTGCCAGCAGCGTAGCTGAACGGACAGGGTCTGGGGCCAACGTCCTGACTTTC

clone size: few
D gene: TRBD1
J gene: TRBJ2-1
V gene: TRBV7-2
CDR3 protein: CASSSGTGWNEQFF
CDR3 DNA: TGTGCCAGCAGTTCTGGGACAGGGTGGAATGAGCAGTTCTTC

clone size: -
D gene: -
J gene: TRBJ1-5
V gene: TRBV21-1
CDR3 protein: CASSKVFIQVTGRGNQPQHF
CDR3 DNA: TGTGCCAGCAGCAAAGTATTCATTCAGGTGACTGGCAGGGGCAATCAGCCCCAGCATTTT

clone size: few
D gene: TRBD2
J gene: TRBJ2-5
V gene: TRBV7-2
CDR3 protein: CASSPQSAGGRGETQYF
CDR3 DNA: TGTGCCAGCAGCCCTCAATCGGCGGGGGGGCGAGGAGAGACCCAGTACTTC